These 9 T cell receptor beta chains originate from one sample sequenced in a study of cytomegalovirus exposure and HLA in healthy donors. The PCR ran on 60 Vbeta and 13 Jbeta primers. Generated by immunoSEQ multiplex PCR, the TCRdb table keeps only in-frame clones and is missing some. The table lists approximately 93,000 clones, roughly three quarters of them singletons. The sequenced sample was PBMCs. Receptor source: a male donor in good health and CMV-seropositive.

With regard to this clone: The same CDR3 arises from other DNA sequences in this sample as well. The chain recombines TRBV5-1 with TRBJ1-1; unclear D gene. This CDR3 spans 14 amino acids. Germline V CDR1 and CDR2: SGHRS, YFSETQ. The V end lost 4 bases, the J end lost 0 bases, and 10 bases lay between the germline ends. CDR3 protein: CASSLDRVNTEAFF. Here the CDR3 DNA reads TGCGCCAGCAGCCTCGACCGGGTGAACACTGAAGCTTTCTTT.

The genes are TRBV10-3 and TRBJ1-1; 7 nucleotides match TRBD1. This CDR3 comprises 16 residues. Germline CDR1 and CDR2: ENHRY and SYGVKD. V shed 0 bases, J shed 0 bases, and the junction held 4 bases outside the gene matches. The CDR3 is CAISESRGQVNTEAFF. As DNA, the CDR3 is TGTGCCATCAGTGAGTCGCGTGGACAGGTGAACACTGAAGCTTTCTTT.

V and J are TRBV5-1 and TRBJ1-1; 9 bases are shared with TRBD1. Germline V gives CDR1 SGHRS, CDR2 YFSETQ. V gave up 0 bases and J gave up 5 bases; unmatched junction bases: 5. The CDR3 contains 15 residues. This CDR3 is CASSLGDREGTEAFF. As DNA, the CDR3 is TGCGCCAGCAGCTTGGGGGACAGGGAGGGGACTGAAGCTTTCTTT. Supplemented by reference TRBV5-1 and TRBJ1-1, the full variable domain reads KAGVTQTPRYLIKTRGQQVTLSCSPISGHRSVSWYQQTPGQGLQFLFEYFSETQRNKGNFPGRFSGRQFSNSRSEMNVSTLELGDSALYLCASSLGDREGTEAFFGQGTRLTVV.

The CDR3: CATGTSGGPGELFF. The CDR3 region has the DNA TGTGCCACCGGGACTAGCGGGGGCCCCGGGGAGCTGTTTTTT. V usage is TRBV19 and J usage is TRBJ2-2; TRBD2 aligns across 14 bases. The CDR3 consists of 14 residues. V shed 10 bases, J shed 6 bases, and the junction held 4 bases outside the gene matches. From germline, CDR1 is LNHDA and CDR2 SQIVND (reference sequence).

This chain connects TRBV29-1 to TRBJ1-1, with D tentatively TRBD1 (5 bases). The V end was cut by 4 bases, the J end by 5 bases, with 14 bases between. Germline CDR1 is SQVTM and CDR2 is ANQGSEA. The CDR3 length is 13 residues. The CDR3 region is CSVGTLGHTEAFF. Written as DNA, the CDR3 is TGCAGCGTTGGGACATTGGGTCATACTGAAGCTTTCTTT.

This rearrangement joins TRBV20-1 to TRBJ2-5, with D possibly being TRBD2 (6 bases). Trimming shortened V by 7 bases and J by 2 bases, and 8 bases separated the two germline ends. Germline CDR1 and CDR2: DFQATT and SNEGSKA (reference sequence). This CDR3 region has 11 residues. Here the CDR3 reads CSVRGQETQYF. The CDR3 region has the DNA TGCAGTGTCCGGGGGCAAGAGACCCAGTACTTC.

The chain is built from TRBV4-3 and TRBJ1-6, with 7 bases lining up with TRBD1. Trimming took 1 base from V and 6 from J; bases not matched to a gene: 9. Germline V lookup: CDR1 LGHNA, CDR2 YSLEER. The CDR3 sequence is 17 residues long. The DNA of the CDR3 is TGCGCCAGCAGCCAAGGAGCAGGGGGGCGAAGTAATTCACCCCTCCACTTT. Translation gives CASSQGAGGRSNSPLHF.

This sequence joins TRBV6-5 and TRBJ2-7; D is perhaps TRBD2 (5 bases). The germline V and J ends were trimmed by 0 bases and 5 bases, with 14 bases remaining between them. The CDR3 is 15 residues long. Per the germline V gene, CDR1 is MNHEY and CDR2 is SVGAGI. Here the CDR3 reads CASSYSVGLLDEQYF. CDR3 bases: TGTGCCAGCAGTTACTCGGTCGGACTCCTCGACGAGCAGTACTTC.

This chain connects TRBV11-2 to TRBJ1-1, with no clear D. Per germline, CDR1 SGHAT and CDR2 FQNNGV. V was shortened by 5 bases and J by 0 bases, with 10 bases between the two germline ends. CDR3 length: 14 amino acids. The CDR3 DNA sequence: TGTGCCAGCAGCCCTAAACTCCTGAACACTGAAGCTTTCTTT. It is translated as CASSPKLLNTEAFF.